The 5 T cell receptor beta chains below were found in one sample sequenced in a study of blood T cell repertoires in COVID-19. TCRdb's table, derived via immunoSEQ multiplex PCR, lists solely in-frame clones and lacks some. The sample holds about 200,000 clones, 80% to 90% seen once. Sequenced sample: PBMCs or T cells enriched from blood (not recorded which). The receptor source for this set is a woman between 18 and 30 years old who had recovered from COVID-19.

V is TRBV14 and J is TRBJ2-1; D may be TRBD2 (6 bases). CDR3 length equals 16 residues. Between the trimmed V and J ends, which lost 0 bases and 0 bases, there was a span of 9 bases. In germline, CDR1 is SGHDN, CDR2 FVKESK. The CDR3 spells CASSQDAGSSYNEQFF. The CDR3 DNA reads as TGTGCCAGCAGCCAAGATGCGGGGAGCTCCTACAATGAGCAGTTCTTC.

The chain has TRBV3-1 (or the pseudogene TRBV3-2) and TRBJ1-6; 8 bases fit TRBD1. Germline CDR1 LGHDT, CDR2 YNNKEL (reference sequence). Trimming removed 4 bases from V and 0 bases from J; junction bases left unmatched: 2. The CDR3 sequence is 16 residues long. CDR3 sequence: CASSRGQGSYNSPLHF. CDR3 DNA sequence: TGTGCCAGCAGCCGAGGACAGGGCTCCTATAATTCACCCCTCCACTTT.

This chain links TRBV7-8 with TRBJ1-4; D is uncertain. Germline CDR1 is SGHVS and CDR2 is FQNEAQ. The CDR3 is 15 residues long. V shed 5 bases and J shed 4 bases, with 14 bases lying between them. The CDR3 nucleotides are TGTGCCAGCAGCCCAGGACGGAGGATTAATGAAAAACTGTTTTTT. Its translation is CASSPGRRINEKLFF.

The chain joins TRBV9 to TRBJ2-1, with a weak D call TRBD2 (5 bases). CDR1 and CDR2 from the germline V gene are SGDLS and YYNGEE. The length of the CDR3 is 15 residues. With 0 bases removed from V and 0 bases from J, the gap between germline ends came to 7 bases. CDR3 nucleotides: TGTGCCAGCAGCGTAGGGGCGGGCTCCTACAATGAGCAGTTCTTC. This translates into CASSVGAGSYNEQFF.

The chain uses TRBV4-1 and TRBJ1-2; D is perhaps TRBD1 (6 bases). Trimming shortened V by 2 bases and J by 6 bases, and 19 bases separated the two germline ends. CDR1 is MGHRA, CDR2 YSYEKL, per germline. The CDR3 is 16 residues long. The CDR3 DNA reads TGCGCCAGCAGCCAACTGGTCGGGACAACTCATCATGGCTACACCTTC. Amino acids: CASSQLVGTTHHGYTF.